The subject of this entry is one T cell receptor beta chain. From germline, CDR1 is SQVTM and CDR2 ANQGSEA. V lost 4 bases, J lost 1 base, and 7 bases stayed unmatched. The CDR3 runs to 15 residues. Reverse transcription of 0.5 to 1 ug RNA was carried out with random hexamers. Amplification of TCR beta CDR3 by immunoSEQ multiplex PCR spanned 54 Vbeta and 13 Jbeta. TCRdb re-called the immunoSEQ multiplex PCR reads with MiXCR, one entry per CDR3 protein. The table shows about 200,000 distinct CDR3 sequences, with 90% to 95% occurring only once. This sample was taken from a study of CD8 T cells in Susac syndrome. Controls were healthy donors chosen to match patients in age and sex.

The chain combines TRBV29-1 with TRBJ2-5, with 9 bases matching TRBD2. The sample comprised CD4+ T cells from PBMCs. This clonotype originated in a human donor in good health. CDR3 sequence: CSVVGGGASQETQYF. CDR3 nucleotide sequence: TGCAGCGTTGTGGGCGGGGGGGCCTCCCAAGAGACCCAGTACTTC.